The subject of this entry is one T cell receptor (beta chain). Its specificity is not known. From germline, CDR1 is SGHRS and CDR2 YFSETQ. V was trimmed by 5 bases and J by 3 bases, leaving 18 bases between them. The CDR3 is made up of 15 amino acids. Using immunoSEQ multiplex PCR, the repertoire was profiled, and TCRdb retains in-frame clones only, with some absent. The table records around 690,000 clones, around 90% of them present only once. The data were taken from a study of shared clonotypes between healthy human individuals. Background on the study: Three plates were used per donor for CD4 naive, three for CD4 memory, two for CD8 naive and one for CD8 memory. Study conclusions and caveats: Richness estimates generally favored naive over memory subsets.

The gene calls are TRBV5-1 and TRBJ2-7; D is possibly TRBD2 (5 bases). The sequence was collected from a man between 18 and 35 years old in good health. Some clones in this sample may be carry-over from other donors' samples. Input material: memory CD8+ T cells from PBMCs. Subset in this sample: CD45RO+ cells pooled with CCR7-negative TemRA cells. CDR3 DNA: TGCGCCAGCAGTCCGCAGAGGGTAACCATCTACGAGCAGTACTTC. Protein product: CASSPQRVTIYEQYF.